Following are 30 T cell receptor beta chains from one sample sequenced in a study of post-analysis software for immune sequencing data. These receptors' antigens are unknown. General study findings and limits: Relative to controls, patients had five TRBV segments at higher frequency, with TRBV5-6, TRBV5-1 and TRBV20-1 among these.

Sequencing libraries made from TCR beta cDNA carried unique molecular identifiers. TCRdb re-called the PCR reads through MiXCR, storing one row per CDR3 protein. The sample holds roughly 650,000 distinct CDR3 sequences; approximately 59% are singletons and the top ten take roughly 12%. Source material: blood. Receptor source: a girl aged 2-9 years with multiple sclerosis.

The V and J genes are TRBV12-3 or TRBV12-4 and TRBJ2-5; D is perhaps TRBD2 (5 bases). Deletions cut 3 bases from V and 0 bases from J, with 11 bases between. The CDR3 covers 15 residues. CDR3 sequence reads: CASSFYTGNQETQYF. The CDR3 DNA reads TGTGCCAGCAGTTTTTATACGGGGAACCAAGAGACCCAGTACTTC.

The chain combines TRBV5-5 with TRBJ1-1; 8 nucleotides agree with TRBD1. With 4 bases clipped from V and 3 bases from J, the junction kept 5 bases outside the gene matches. Germline V gene lookup returns CDR1 SGHKS and CDR2 YYEKEE (reference sequence). The CDR3 has 14 residues. The CDR3 nucleotides are TGTGCCAGCAGCATCCAGACAGGGGACACTGAAGCTTTCTTT. As protein: CASSIQTGDTEAFF.

The gene calls are TRBV6-1 and TRBJ2-1; 7 bases match TRBD1. CDR3 length: 13 residues. Germline CDR1 and CDR2: MNHNS and SASEGT. Trimming removed 8 bases from V and 8 bases from J; junction bases left unmatched: 9. CDR3 loop: CASPKGAFDEQFF. The DNA of the CDR3 is TGTGCCAGCCCGAAGGGGGCCTTCGATGAGCAGTTCTTC.

This chain joins TRBV29-1 and TRBJ2-1; 7 bases match TRBD1. This CDR3 is 13 amino acids long. The germline V gene has CDR1 SQVTM and CDR2 ANQGSEA. With V trimmed by 4 bases and J by 8 bases, 8 bases remained unmatched. Written as DNA, the CDR3 is TGCAGCGTTGGAAGGACGACAGGGTATGAGCAGTTCTTC. It yields the protein CSVGRTTGYEQFF.

The chain is built from TRBV12-3 or TRBV12-4 and TRBJ1-2; D is undetermined. Trimming took off 6 bases at V and 4 bases at J, with 6 bases between the two ends. There are 11 residues in the CDR3. CDR3 loop: CASSSSYGYTF. The CDR3 coding sequence is TGTGCCAGCAGCTCTAGCTATGGCTACACCTTC.

This clonotype was seen a single time. The chain recombines TRBV4-1 with TRBJ2-3, with D unclear. Trimming stripped 5 bases from V and 4 bases from J, with 13 bases between. The germline V gene has CDR1 MGHRA and CDR2 YSYEKL. The CDR3 runs 14 residues. Here the CDR3 reads CASSGILKPDTQYF. The CDR3 DNA reads TGCGCCAGCAGCGGAATTTTAAAACCAGATACGCAGTATTTT.

A few counts support this clonotype. The rearrangement uses TRBV20-1 and TRBJ1-2; 8 nucleotides match TRBD1. After removal of 0 bases from V and 2 bases from J, the junction contained 11 bases not matched to a gene. The CDR3 consists of 17 residues. CDR1 is DFQATT, CDR2 SNEGSKA, per germline (reference sequence). CDR3 loop: CSARDRDRTSLNYGYTF. The CDR3 nucleotides are TGCAGTGCTAGAGACCGGGACAGGACTTCCCTCAACTATGGCTACACCTTC.

The rearrangement uses TRBV29-1 and TRBJ2-1; 10 positions match TRBD2. Trimming took 8 bases from V and 7 from J; bases not matched to a gene: 8. This CDR3 comprises 13 residues. Germline assignment: CDR1 SQVTM and CDR2 ANQGSEA. CDR3 protein: CSSSGRSGNEQFF. As DNA, the CDR3 is TGCAGCTCTAGCGGGAGATCGGGTAATGAGCAGTTCTTC.

The V call is TRBV7-6, the J call TRBJ2-1, with no clear D. Between the trimmed V and J ends, which lost 5 bases and 2 bases, there was a span of 13 bases. Germline V gene lookup returns CDR1 SGHVS and CDR2 FNYEAQ. This CDR3 has 15 amino acids. DNA of the CDR3: TGTGCCAGCAGCGGTGCAGGATCAACCTACAATGAGCAGTTCTTC. Amino acids: CASSGAGSTYNEQFF.

Comments on this clonotype: Mismatch with germline at one junction end may stem from a read error. V is TRBV12-3 or TRBV12-4 and J is TRBJ2-5; D gene ambiguous. The CDR3 spans 14 residues. The CDR3 loop reads CASSLWTDQETRYF. The DNA of the CDR3 is TGTGCCAGCAGTCTCTGGACGGATCAAGAGACCCGGTACTTC.

CDR3 in DNA: TGCGCCAGCAGCCTGCAGAGGGTGAATGAGCAGTTCTTC. This translates into CASSLQRVNEQFF. This sequence joins TRBV5-1 and TRBJ2-1; D possibly corresponds to TRBD2 (5 bases). The germline gives CDR1 SGHRS, CDR2 YFSETQ. Trimming removed 4 bases from V and 7 bases from J, with 12 bases in between. CDR3 size: 13 residues.

This chain links TRBV6-5 with TRBJ1-1, with 11 bases that match TRBD1. Losses at the gene ends were 2 bases for V and 0 bases for J; bases not matched to a gene: 11. The CDR3 contains 19 residues. The germline CDR1 and CDR2 sequences are MNHEY and SVGAGI. CDR3 in amino acids: CASSYAWTGGLRLNTEAFF. The CDR3 bases are TGTGCCAGCAGTTACGCATGGACAGGGGGCCTCCGCTTGAACACTGAAGCTTTCTTT.

The rearrangement links TRBV29-1 to TRBJ2-1, with unresolved D. V shed 4 bases and J shed 13 bases, with 14 bases lying between them. This CDR3 region has 11 residues. CDR1 SQVTM and CDR2 ANQGSEA come from the germline V gene. CDR3 bases: TGCAGCGTTGGGGTAGGCGGAGCCCAGTTCTTC. Translating it yields CSVGVGGAQFF.

The chain has TRBV29-1 and TRBJ2-5, with TRBD2 identical over 9 bases. Germline CDR1 reads SQVTM; CDR2 reads ANQGSEA. J lost 11 bases, V lost 1 base, and 8 bases had no gene match. CDR3 length: 13 amino acids. CDR3 DNA sequence: TGCAGCGTTGAAGTAGCGGGAGCTTGGGAGCAGTACTTC. This translates into CSVEVAGAWEQYF.

The rearrangement links TRBV24-1 to TRBJ2-5; D not resolved. V lost 3 bases and J 5 bases, leaving 15 bases between the germline ends. Germline CDR1 and CDR2: KGHDR and SFDVKD. The CDR3 has 15 amino acids. DNA of the CDR3: TGTGCCACCAGTGATAGGGCTCGCGACGGGGAGACCCAGTACTTC. Protein sequence: CATSDRARDGETQYF.

The chain uses TRBV5-1 and TRBJ1-2, with unresolved D. V lost 0 bases, J lost 3 bases, and 6 bases lay in between. This CDR3 is built from 13 residues. CDR1 and CDR2 (germline): SGHRS, YFSETQ. This CDR3 is CASSLESDYGYTF. CDR3 coding DNA: TGCGCCAGCAGCTTGGAGTCAGACTATGGCTACACCTTC.

This clonotype was counted a few times. This sequence joins TRBV7-8 and TRBJ2-7; 7 bases line up with TRBD1. Germline loops: CDR1 SGHVS, CDR2 FQNEAQ. This CDR3 comprises 15 residues. The V and J ends lost 5 bases and 7 bases, in that order; junction bases with no gene match: 14. The CDR3: CASSPNRQGLSEQYF. For the CDR3, the DNA is TGTGCCAGCAGCCCCAACAGACAGGGTTTGAGTGAGCAGTACTTC. The full variable domain, in which reference TRBV7-8 and TRBJ2-7 provide the parts outside the CDR3, is GAGVSQSPRYKVAKRGQDVALRCDPISGHVSLFWYQQALGQGPEFLTYFQNEAQLDKSGLPSDRFFAERPEGSVSTLKIQRTQQEDSAVYLCASSPNRQGLSEQYFGPGTRLTVT.

This clonotype was recorded once. The genes are TRBV6-2 or TRBV6-3 and TRBJ2-1; 12 positions match TRBD2. The J segment lost 3 bases and the V segment lost 5 bases, leaving 8 bases of the junction unmatched. The germline gives CDR1 MNHEY, CDR2 SVGEGT. This CDR3 is built from 17 residues. The CDR3 DNA reads as TGTGCCAGCAGTCTGACTAGCGGGGGAGACCTCTACAATGAGCAGTTCTTC. This gives the protein CASSLTSGGDLYNEQFF.

The chain links TRBV27 to TRBJ2-1; 11 nucleotides line up with TRBD2. Germline V gene data show CDR1 as MNHEY and CDR2 as SMNVEV (reference sequence). There are 16 residues in the CDR3. Losses at the gene ends were 1 base for V and 6 bases for J; bases not matched to a gene: 5. The CDR3 nucleotides read TGTGCCAGCAGTTTATTACTAGCGGGAGACCCCAATGAGCAGTTCTTC. Its translation: CASSLLLAGDPNEQFF.

The V gene is TRBV30, the J gene TRBJ2-1, with TRBD2 matching 9 bases. Losses at the gene ends were 2 bases for V and 5 bases for J; bases not matched to a gene: 10. Germline V gene data show CDR1 as GTSNPN and CDR2 as SVGIG (reference sequence). This CDR3 has 16 amino acids. CDR3: CAWSPRRGGRDNEQFF. The CDR3 coding sequence is TGTGCCTGGAGTCCCCGGCGGGGGGGCCGCGACAATGAGCAGTTCTTC.

The chain carries TRBV19 and TRBJ2-1; D gene unclear. CDR3 length equals 12 residues. Germline loops: CDR1 LNHDA, CDR2 SQIVND (reference sequence). The V end lost 5 bases, the J end lost 5 bases, and 7 bases lay between the germline ends. This CDR3 is CASSGSDNEQFF. The CDR3 DNA reads as TGTGCCAGTAGTGGTTCGGACAATGAGCAGTTCTTC.

In this sample, this clonotype turned up a few times. This rearrangement joins TRBV25-1 to TRBJ1-6, with D maybe TRBD1 (6 bases). Trimming removed 4 bases at V and 7 bases at J, with 11 bases between. The germline V gene has CDR1 MGHDK and CDR2 SYGVNS. The CDR3 sequence is 14 residues long. This chain's CDR3 is CASSGTGRNSPLHF. The CDR3 DNA is TGTGCCAGCAGTGGAACAGGGAGGAATTCACCCCTCCACTTT. The full variable domain, rest sourced from reference TRBV25-1 and TRBJ1-6, is EADIYQTPRYLVIGTGKKITLECSQTMGHDKMYWYQQDPGMELHLIHYSYGVNSTEKGDLSSESTVSRIRTEHFPLTLESARPSHTSQYLCASSGTGRNSPLHFGNGTRLTVT.

V and J are TRBV29-1 and TRBJ2-7; the D call may be TRBD1 or TRBD2 (5 bases each). The CDR3 covers 12 residues. Germline CDR1 reads SQVTM; CDR2 reads ANQGSEA. V lost 8 bases and J lost 5, with 16 bases in between. The CDR3: CSPEGAGNEQYF. As DNA, the CDR3 is TGCAGCCCAGAGGGCGCAGGGAACGAGCAGTACTTC.

This sequence joins TRBV12-3 or TRBV12-4 and TRBJ2-1; 11 bases are shared with TRBD2. TRBJ2-7 matches the DNA end more closely, so the J call is doubtful. The CDR3 has 16 amino acids. In nucleotides, the CDR3 is TGTGCCAGCAGTTCCTACTTAGCGGGAGGGCGGAACGAGCAGTACTTC. It encodes CASSSYLAGGRNEQYF.

The gene calls are TRBV29-1 and TRBJ1-5; possible D gene TRBD1, 5 bases. V lost 2 bases, J lost 4 bases, and 9 bases lay in between. This CDR3 region has 13 residues. Germline values: CDR1 SQVTM, CDR2 ANQGSEA. For the CDR3, the DNA is TGCAGCGTTGAACGTGACAGAAATCAGCCCCAGCATTTT. This sequence encodes CSVERDRNQPQHF.

This clonotype came up a few times. This sequence joins TRBV24-1 and TRBJ2-5; 8 bases are shared with TRBD2. V lost 1 base to trimming and J lost 4 bases; unmatched junction nucleotides: 7. CDR1 KGHDR and CDR2 SFDVKD come from the germline V gene. The CDR3 loop spans 16 amino acids. The CDR3 loop reads CATSDFSLAGTETQYF. The CDR3 DNA is TGTGCCACCAGTGATTTCAGCCTAGCGGGTACAGAGACCCAGTACTTC.

This chain uses TRBV20-1 with TRBJ1-5; unclear D gene. CDR1 and CDR2 (germline): DFQATT, SNEGSKA (reference sequence). V was shortened by 6 bases and J by 4 bases, with 13 bases between the two germline ends. The CDR3 covers 13 residues. CDR3 coding DNA: TGCAGTGCAACTGCCGGACGAAATCAGCCCCAGCATTTT. It specifies CSATAGRNQPQHF.

The V gene is TRBV7-6, the J gene TRBJ2-1; 9 nucleotides agree with TRBD2. The germline gives CDR1 SGHVS, CDR2 FNYEAQ. Trimming took 2 bases from V and 0 from J; bases not matched to a gene: 8. The CDR3 totals 18 residues. DNA for the CDR3: TGTGCCAGCAGCTTATTAGCGGGAGCCGCTAGCTCCTACAATGAGCAGTTCTTC. Protein: CASSLLAGAASSYNEQFF.

The chain is built from TRBV20-1 and TRBJ1-2, with D tentatively TRBD1 (5 bases). Trimming cost V 4 bases and J 3 bases, with 15 bases left between them. CDR3 length: 14 residues. From germline, CDR1 is DFQATT and CDR2 SNEGSKA (reference sequence). This CDR3 reads CSATRGADHYGYTF. In DNA, the CDR3 is TGCAGTGCTACAAGGGGAGCGGACCACTATGGCTACACCTTC.

This clonotype was counted between two and nine times. The CDR3 loop is CSARDRAGPYNEQFF. The CDR3 DNA sequence: TGCAGTGCTAGAGATCGGGCCGGACCCTACAATGAGCAGTTCTTC. This chain joins TRBV20-1 and TRBJ2-1; D gene ambiguous. Germline CDR1 reads DFQATT; CDR2 reads SNEGSKA (reference sequence). The CDR3 consists of 15 residues. Trimming took off 0 bases at V and 2 bases at J, with 11 bases between the two ends.